This note documents a single T cell receptor (beta chain) sequence. The target of this receptor is not known. It has no much larger one-base neighbor in the sample; base qualities were not kept. The CDR3 has 12 amino acids, counting the end cysteine and phenylalanine. Here the CDR3 DNA is all that survives: 36 bases in frame from base 1. Germline trimming amounts to 8 bases on V and 4 bases on J, with 8 as the count of junction bases outside the gene matches. CDR1 and CDR2, per the germline V gene (reference sequence), are GTSNPN and SVGIG. This specimen belongs to a study of T-cell memory formation after mild COVID-19 (dated by TCRdb to 2020 to 2023). About the full investigation: TCR sequence clusters from the two donors were found to be largely donor specific. T-cell clones expanding and contracting after mild COVID-19 in two donors were tracked by longitudinal TCRalpha and TCRbeta repertoire sequencing. Two young, previously healthy adult volunteers, one female and one male, were included in the cohort. The paper as a whole reports these results and caveats: From day 15 to 85, contracting clones showed balanced CD4/CD8 phenotypes, whereas a second wave of clones that expanded from day 15 to 37 leaned towards CD4+. Some responding clones were detected in pre-infection memory, which suggested that pre-existing cross-reactive memory T cells had joined the SARS-CoV-2 response. Contracting CD4+ clones were found mainly in CM and EM memory subsets, while CD8+ clones were enriched in EMRA. Whether the second-wave clones peaking on day 37 were SARS-CoV-2 specific was not confirmed. Only a couple of mild cases were covered in the study, and larger cohorts including severe cases with pre-infection samples were considered necessary.

Ficoll-Paque density gradient centrifugation was the method used to isolate PBMCs. These reads were obtained on an Illumina NovaSeq 6000. TCRalpha and TCRbeta cDNA libraries were built by 5'RACE with constant-segment primers, adding sample barcodes and unique molecular identifiers. RNA was extracted from every sample with Trizol reagent. Library amplification was performed in two PCR steps, and a second sample barcode and Illumina TruSeq adapters were introduced in the second step. Sequencing of libraries was performed on an Illumina NovaSeq with 2 x 150 bp paired-end reads. For the original study's pipeline: Reads were demultiplexed and collapsed into UMI-guided consensus sequences with migec v1.2.7. Using mixcr v2.1.11, UMI consensuses were aligned to TRA and TRB V and J templates and then assembled into clonotypes. A clonotype was counted as expanded or contracted only when both edgeR and NoisET called the clonotype significant, with the noise models trained on biological replicates. For edgeR calls, a false discovery rate-adjusted p below 0.01 and a log2 fold-change threshold of 1 were applied. PCA with hierarchical clustering of max-normalized trajectories of the 1000 most abundant clonotypes was used as exploratory dynamics analysis. Separately sequenced CD4+ and CD8+ repertoires were used to assign a CD4 or CD8 phenotype to each responding clone. In-frame beta chains were kept once TCRdb had trimmed the public reads at Q25 with fastp and called clones with MiXCR. Each CDR3 protein gets just one entry, which takes the most common genes and DNA from the rows behind it. The V and J calls reflect TCRdb's pipeline rather than the authors' work. The sample data list approximately 500,000 distinct CDR3 sequences, and about 23% of these were observed just once. The top ten clonotypes cover roughly an eighth of the sample.

Recombination joined TRBV30 with TRBJ2-7; 7 central nucleotides agree with TRBD1. The source of this sequence is an adult woman who had mild COVID-19 (a few samples of this study predate the infection). The sample titles of this study are shuffled in the database, so cell type and time point are left out; the donor was told from shared clones. Sequencing used PBMCs or a T cell subset sorted from them (not recorded which). The CDR3 reads as follows: CAKGQTPYEQYF. The base sequence is TGTGCCAAGGGACAGACACCGTACGAGCAGTACTTC.